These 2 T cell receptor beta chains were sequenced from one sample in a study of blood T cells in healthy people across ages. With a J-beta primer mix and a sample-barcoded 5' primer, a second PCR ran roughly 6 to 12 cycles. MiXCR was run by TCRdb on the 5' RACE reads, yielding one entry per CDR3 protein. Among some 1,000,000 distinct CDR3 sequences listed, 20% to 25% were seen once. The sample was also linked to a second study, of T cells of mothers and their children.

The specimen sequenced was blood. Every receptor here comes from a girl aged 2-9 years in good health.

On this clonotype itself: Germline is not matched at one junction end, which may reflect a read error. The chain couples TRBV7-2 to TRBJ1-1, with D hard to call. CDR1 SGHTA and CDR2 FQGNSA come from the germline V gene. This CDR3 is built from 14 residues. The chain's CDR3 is CAGSLGQANTEAFF. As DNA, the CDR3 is TGTGCCGGCAGCTTAGGGCAAGCGAACACTGAAGCTTTCTTT.

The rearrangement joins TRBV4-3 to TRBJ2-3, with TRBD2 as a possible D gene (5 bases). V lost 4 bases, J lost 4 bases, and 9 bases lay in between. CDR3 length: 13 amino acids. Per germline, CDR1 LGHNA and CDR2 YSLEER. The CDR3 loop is CASSREGSDTQYF. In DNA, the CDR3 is TGCGCCAGCAGCCGAGAGGGATCAGATACGCAGTATTTT.